This passage covers 27 T cell receptor beta chains from one sample sequenced in a study of control samples from healthy donors and cancer patients. The method was immunoSEQ multiplex PCR; TCRdb's version includes in-frame clones alone and lacks a portion of them. Of hundreds of thousands of clones listed, 82% are singletons. The sample taken for sequencing was PBMCs. All receptors come from an older woman with lung cancer.

This clone was found a few times. The chain links TRBV7-9 to TRBJ1-1; D unclear. V was cut by 2 bases and J by 0 bases, with 10 bases left in between. Germline V gene data show CDR1 as SEHNR and CDR2 as FQNEAQ (reference sequence). The CDR3 sequence is 15 residues long. CDR3 region: CASSLQSSVNTEAFF. The DNA of the CDR3 is TGTGCCAGCAGCTTACAGTCGTCGGTGAACACTGAAGCTTTCTTT.

In this sample, this clone turned up a few times. This sequence joins TRBV19 and TRBJ1-5; D perhaps matches TRBD1 (5 bases). The CDR3 has 12 residues. V was pared by 9 bases and J by 7 bases, with 13 bases between. Germline V gene lookup returns CDR1 LNHDA and CDR2 SQIVND (reference sequence). This chain's CDR3 is CASRGGTQPQHF. The CDR3 nucleotides read TGTGCCAGCCGGGGCGGGACGCAGCCCCAGCATTTT. The full variable domain, with the rest looked up from reference TRBV19 and TRBJ1-5, is DGGITQSPKYLFRKEGQNVTLSCEQNLNHDAMYWYRQDPGQGLRLIYYSQIVNDFQKGDIAEGYSVSREKKESFPLTVTSAQKNPTAFYLCASRGGTQPQHFGDGTRLSIL.

This clone was seen only once. The rearrangement links TRBV6-2 or TRBV6-3 to TRBJ2-5; 10 bases map to TRBD2. Per germline, CDR1 MNHEY and CDR2 SVGEGT. The CDR3 length is 15 residues. V shed 2 bases, J shed 5 bases, and the junction held 5 bases outside the gene matches. The CDR3 loop is CASSYGAGGRETQYF. The CDR3 region has the DNA TGTGCCAGCAGTTACGGAGCGGGGGGGCGGGAGACCCAGTACTTC.

This rearrangement joins TRBV4-2 to TRBJ2-7; the D gene is possibly TRBD2 (5 bases). The V end lost 4 bases, the J end lost 4 bases, and 17 bases lay between the germline ends. Germline V gene lookup returns CDR1 LGHNA and CDR2 YNFKEQ. The CDR3 is 15 residues long. CDR3 in amino acids: CASSLRHGETYEQYF. The CDR3 DNA reads TGTGCCAGCAGCCTACGTCACGGGGAGACTTACGAGCAGTACTTC.

The CDR3 nucleotides are TGCAGCGGCCGAACCCCCCCCGGGGAGCTGTTTTTT. Amino acids: CSGRTPPGELFF. This chain connects TRBV29-1 to TRBJ2-2; no clear D gene. CDR3 size: 12 residues. Germline CDR1 and CDR2: SQVTM and ANQGSEA. The V gene lost 7 bases and the J gene lost 6 bases, with 12 bases spanning the gap.

The chain links TRBV2 to TRBJ2-3; D may be TRBD2 (5 bases). V lost 2 bases and J lost 1, with 10 bases in between. The CDR3 covers 15 residues. Germline V gene data show CDR1 as SNHLY and CDR2 as FYNNEI. This CDR3 is CASSEQRLGTDTQYF. Written as DNA, the CDR3 is TGTGCCAGCAGTGAACAGCGGCTGGGCACAGATACGCAGTATTTT.

This sequence joins TRBV18 and TRBJ1-1, with D possibly being TRBD1 (5 bases). Germline V gene lookup returns CDR1 KGHSH and CDR2 LQKENI. Trimming cost V 5 bases and J 1 base, with 8 bases left between them. The length of the CDR3 is 13 residues. The CDR3 is CASSRDWNTEAFF. The CDR3 nucleotides are TGTGCCAGCTCAAGGGACTGGAACACTGAAGCTTTCTTT.

The chain links TRBV2 to TRBJ1-1; D is ambiguous. The CDR3 contains 13 residues. CDR1 and CDR2 from the germline V gene are SNHLY and FYNNEI. Trimming cost V 5 bases and J 0 bases, with 7 bases left between them. CDR3 coding DNA: TGTGCCAGCAGTTTAGGCTTGAACACTGAAGCTTTCTTT. It encodes CASSLGLNTEAFF.

This chain joins TRBV27 and TRBJ2-7; 8 bases map to TRBD2. The CDR3 has 17 amino acids. The germline CDR1 and CDR2 sequences are MNHEY and SMNVEV (reference sequence). Trimming removed 6 bases from V and 5 bases from J; junction bases left unmatched: 18. The CDR3 DNA reads as TGTGCCAGCAGCCTGGGGGTGACCGGGACTAGAGGTGACGAGCAGTACTTC. Translation: CASSLGVTGTRGDEQYF.

This chain uses TRBV10-3 with TRBJ1-5, with D unclear. The CDR3 is 14 residues long. The V gene lost 3 bases and the J gene lost 5 bases, with 11 bases spanning the gap. The germline gives CDR1 ENHRY, CDR2 SYGVKD. CDR3 nucleotides: TGTGCCATCAGTGAAGTCGCCGCAGATCAGCCCCAGCATTTT. It codes for CAISEVAADQPQHF.

The chain has TRBV4-1 and TRBJ1-5, with 8 bases identical to TRBD1. This CDR3 region has 15 residues. V trimming: 4 bases; J trimming: 4 bases; junction bases outside the gene matches: 6. CDR1 and CDR2 from the germline V gene are MGHRA and YSYEKL. The CDR3 spells CASSLLGQGNQPQHF. For the CDR3, the DNA is TGCGCCAGCAGCCTCCTCGGACAGGGAAATCAGCCCCAGCATTTT.

V is TRBV27 and J is TRBJ1-1; possible D gene TRBD1, 5 bases. The CDR3 is 14 amino acids. Germline V gene lookup returns CDR1 MNHEY and CDR2 SMNVEV (reference sequence). The ends were cut back, 10 bases at V and 6 bases at J, with 21 bases in the middle. The DNA for the CDR3 is TGTGCCACCATGACCTCGTGGGGGGGTTCTGAAGCTTTCTTT. Translating gives CATMTSWGGSEAFF.

This chain joins TRBV10-3 and TRBJ1-2; no clear D gene. The ends were cut back, 4 bases at V and 6 bases at J, with 12 bases in the middle. In germline, CDR1 is ENHRY, CDR2 SYGVKD. There are 13 residues in the CDR3. CDR3 region: CAISAGLSNGYTF. CDR3 sequence (DNA): TGTGCCATCAGTGCTGGACTGTCGAATGGCTACACCTTC.

J is TRBJ2-4 and V is TRBV9, with D tentatively TRBD1 or TRBD2 (5 bases each). The germline CDR1 and CDR2 sequences are SGDLS and YYNGEE. V was pared by 2 bases and J by 13 bases, with 16 bases between. The CDR3 consists of 13 residues. CDR3 residues: CASSVGVRDSQYF. The CDR3 DNA reads as TGTGCCAGCAGCGTGGGGGTAAGGGATTCACAGTACTTC.

The chain couples TRBV5-1 to TRBJ1-6, with 7 nucleotides matching TRBD1. CDR1 and CDR2 (germline): SGHRS, YFSETQ. With V trimmed by 5 bases and J by 5 bases, 7 bases remained unmatched. CDR3 length equals 15 residues. The CDR3 coding sequence is TGCGCCAGCAGGCCTACGGGACAGAATAATTCACCCCTCCACTTT. Protein: CASRPTGQNNSPLHF.

The rearrangement links TRBV19 to TRBJ2-7; D unclear. Germline V CDR1 and CDR2: LNHDA, SQIVND (reference sequence). The CDR3 spans 13 residues. Trimming shortened V by 0 bases and J by 6 bases, and 9 bases separated the two germline ends. The CDR3 sequence: CASSIEGGIEQYF. The CDR3 DNA reads as TGTGCCAGTAGTATAGAGGGCGGTATCGAGCAGTACTTC.

The CDR3 DNA sequence: TGCGCCAGCAGCTTGTCGCAGATTTACGAGCAGTACTTC. Translated, it gives CASSLSQIYEQYF. This chain uses TRBV5-1 with TRBJ2-7; D unresolved. V was pared by 1 base and J by 4 bases, with 9 bases between. The germline V gene encodes CDR1 SGHRS and CDR2 YFSETQ. The CDR3 extends over 13 amino acids.

This chain uses TRBV20-1 with TRBJ2-7; D could derive from TRBD1 or TRBD2 (5 bases each). CDR1 is DFQATT, CDR2 SNEGSKA, per germline (reference sequence). The CDR3 is 12 amino acids. Trimming took off 3 bases at V and 6 bases at J, with 12 bases between the two ends. Here the CDR3 DNA reads TGCAGTGCTAGTCGTGGGGACGGCGAGCAGTACTTC. Encoded protein: CSASRGDGEQYF.

The genes are TRBV19 and TRBJ1-5, with a weak D call TRBD1 (6 bases). V was pared by 2 bases and J by 7 bases, with 15 bases between. The CDR3 is 15 residues long. CDR1 LNHDA and CDR2 SQIVND come from the germline V gene (reference sequence). In nucleotides, the CDR3 is TGTGCCAGTAGTATAAGGAGACAGGTCTCACAGCCCCAGCATTTT. Its translation: CASSIRRQVSQPQHF.

The chain couples TRBV10-3 to TRBJ2-5, with 12 bases identical to TRBD1. The CDR3 spans 18 residues. Germline trimming cut 4 bases from V and 3 bases from J; bases unmatched to any gene: 12. The germline CDR1 and CDR2 sequences are ENHRY and SYGVKD. The CDR3 region has the DNA TGTGCCATCAGTGGTTCTCGGGACAGGGGGCGAATAGAAGAGACCCAGTACTTC. This codes for CAISGSRDRGRIEETQYF.

This clone appeared a single time. The CDR3 spells CASRLKGETDTQYF. As DNA, the CDR3 is TGCGCCAGCAGATTGAAGGGGGAAACAGATACGCAGTATTTT. The chain is built from TRBV5-1 and TRBJ2-3; weak D call: TRBD1 (6 bases). The CDR3 runs 14 residues. Deletions cut 5 bases from V and 3 bases from J, with 13 bases between. From germline, CDR1 is SGHRS and CDR2 YFSETQ.

This chain uses TRBV2 with TRBJ1-4; D gene uncertain. CDR3 length equals 15 residues. From germline, CDR1 is SNHLY and CDR2 FYNNEI. The germline V and J ends were trimmed by 1 base and 3 bases, with 9 bases remaining between them. CDR3 coding DNA: TGTGCCAGCAGTGAAGACGGGCTTTCTAATGAAAAACTGTTTTTT. Translation gives CASSEDGLSNEKLFF.

The chain joins TRBV7-3 to TRBJ2-5; the D is unclear. The CDR3 extends over 13 amino acids. CDR1 and CDR2 (germline): SGHTA, FQGTGA. V gave up 4 bases and J gave up 2 bases, with 8 bases separating them. CDR3 sequence (DNA): TGTGCCAGCAGCTCTGGTATTCAAGAGACCCAGTACTTC. As protein: CASSSGIQETQYF.

The CDR3 DNA follows: TGTGCCAGCAGTGAATCATGGGGGGCGAACACTGAAGCTTTCTTT. Translated, it gives CASSESWGANTEAFF. The rearrangement joins TRBV2 to TRBJ1-1, with D possibly TRBD1 on 6 matching bases. CDR1 and CDR2 (germline): SNHLY, FYNNEI. The CDR3 totals 15 residues. V lost 2 bases to trimming and J lost 1 base, with 11 bases between them.

The rearrangement uses TRBV6-5 and TRBJ2-7, with D possibly TRBD2 on 5 matching bases. Germline-derived CDR1 and CDR2 are MNHEY and SVGAGI. Trimming cost V 4 bases and J 1 base, with 11 bases left between them. The CDR3 runs to 14 residues. The CDR3 DNA is TGTGCCAGCAGTTCTCGCGGAGGATCCTACGAGCAGTACTTC. The encoded protein is CASSSRGGSYEQYF.

The chain combines TRBV14 with TRBJ1-2, with 7 nucleotides matching TRBD1. There are 15 residues in the CDR3. Germline V gene sequence: CDR1 SGHDN, CDR2 FVKESK. J lost 4 bases, V lost 4 bases, and 9 bases had no gene match. Here the CDR3 DNA reads TGTGCCAGCAGCCCAATGACAGGGTCGCTCTATGGCTACACCTTC. Translated, it gives CASSPMTGSLYGYTF. Full variable domain (missing parts from reference TRBV14 and TRBJ1-2): EAGVTQFPSHSVIEKGQTVTLRCDPISGHDNLYWYRRVMGKEIKFLLHFVKESKQDESGMPNNRFLAERTGGTYSTLKVQPAELEDSGVYFCASSPMTGSLYGYTFGSGTRLTVV.

J is TRBJ2-5 and V is TRBV3-1 (or the pseudogene TRBV3-2); tentative D call: TRBD2 (6 bases). Per germline, CDR1 LGHDT and CDR2 YNNKEL (reference sequence). The CDR3 is 14 residues long. Trimming stripped 2 bases from V and 3 bases from J, with 10 bases between. The DNA for the CDR3 is TGTGCCAGCAGCCAAATTTCTAGCGAAGAGACCCAGTACTTC. This sequence encodes CASSQISSEETQYF.